These T cell receptor beta chains were read from a single sample in a study of cytomegalovirus exposure and HLA in healthy donors. The protocol was immunoSEQ multiplex PCR, while the TCRdb copy is restricted to in-frame clones and leaves out a portion. The data show tens of thousands of clones, with 90% to 95% seen just once and nearly 4.5% held by the top ten. Specimen: PBMCs. All receptors come from a man aged 18 to 35 in good health and CMV-seropositive. CDR3s include the opening cysteine and the closing phenylalanine or tryptophan. Each record gives: J gene, V gene, clone size, D gene, CDR3 DNA, CDR3 protein. D genes are given only for firm matches. Size is omitted from some rows. Given values are once, few, many or a class for expanded clones.

J: TRBJ2-2; V: TRBV5-6; size: .; D: TRBD2; DNA: TGTGCCAGCAGCTTGGTTGGGATGAGCGGGAGTAACACCGGGGAGCTGTTTTTT; CDR3: CASSLVGMSGSNTGELFF
J: TRBJ2-3; V: TRBV6-6; size: .; D: TRBD2; DNA: TGTGCCAGCAGTTCTTTCCGGGAGGCCCGCACAGATACGCAGTATTTT; CDR3: CASSSFREARTDTQYF
J: TRBJ2-7; V: TRBV7-2; size: .; D: .; DNA: TGTGCCAGCAGCAAAGGAGTTGTTACCTACGAGCAGTACTTC; CDR3: CASSKGVVTYEQYF
J: TRBJ2-1; V: TRBV2; size: .; D: .; DNA: TGTGCCAGCAGTGTTCGAGCGGACTCCTACAATGAGCAGTTCTTC; CDR3: CASSVRADSYNEQFF
J: TRBJ2-5; V: TRBV7-2; size: .; D: .; DNA: TGTGCCAGCAGCTTAAACGTTCCTGAGCATGGGACCCAGTACTTC; CDR3: CASSLNVPEHGTQYF
J: TRBJ2-3; V: TRBV4-2; size: .; D: TRBD1; DNA: TGTGCCAGCAGGGACAGGCGAAGCACAGATACGCAGTATTTT; CDR3: CASRDRRSTDTQYF
J: TRBJ1-6; V: TRBV7-2; size: .; D: .; DNA: TGTGCCAGCAGCTTAGCAGCCGAATATAATTCACCCCTCCACTTT; CDR3: CASSLAAEYNSPLHF
J: TRBJ1-2; V: TRBV11-2; size: .; D: .; DNA: TGTGCCAGCAGCTTATCAGGGGATTACGGCTACACCTTC; CDR3: CASSLSGDYGYTF
J: TRBJ2-1; V: TRBV6-5; size: .; D: TRBD2; DNA: TGTGCCAGCAGTGCAGGGACTAGCGAGTACAATGAGCAGTTCTTC; CDR3: CASSAGTSEYNEQFF
J: TRBJ1-3; V: TRBV29-1; size: .; D: TRBD1; DNA: TGCAGCGTTGAAGCCTGGACAGGTCCTCACTCTGGAAACACCATATATTTT; CDR3: CSVEAWTGPHSGNTIYF
J: TRBJ1-1; V: TRBV6-5; size: .; D: .; DNA: TGTGCCAGCAGTTACTCGTCGGGGTATGAAGCTTTCTTT; CDR3: CASSYSSGYEAFF
J: TRBJ1-5; V: TRBV6-5; size: .; D: .; DNA: TGTGCCAGCAGGGAGACAGCCTATGTCAATCAGCCCCAGCATTTT; CDR3: CASRETAYVNQPQHF
J: TRBJ1-1; V: TRBV7-9; size: .; D: .; DNA: TGTGCCAGCAGCCCGGTGGGGCAGAAGAACACTGAAGCTTTCTTT; CDR3: CASSPVGQKNTEAFF
J: TRBJ1-4; V: TRBV28; size: .; D: TRBD1; DNA: TGTGCCAGCAGTTCCCCCCCGGGACAGAGGACAGCAAAACTGTTTTTT; CDR3: CASSSPPGQRTAKLFF
J: TRBJ1-4; V: TRBV4-1; size: .; D: TRBD1; DNA: TGCGCCAGCAGCTTCCGGGACAGGGGGCCTGAAAAACTGTTTTTT; CDR3: CASSFRDRGPEKLFF
J: TRBJ2-3; V: TRBV11-3; size: .; D: TRBD2; DNA: TGTGCCAGCAGCTCACCCCACCAGACTAGCGGGGCTGCAGATACGCAGTATTTT; CDR3: CASSSPHQTSGAADTQYF
J: TRBJ2-7; V: TRBV11-2; size: .; D: .; DNA: TGTGCCAGCAGCTTAGGATTGGGAGTCCGCTACGAGCAGTACTTC; CDR3: CASSLGLGVRYEQYF
J: TRBJ2-1; V: TRBV19; size: .; D: .; DNA: TGTGCCAGTAGTTCTTCGGTTTTCTACAATGAGCAGTTCTTC; CDR3: CASSSSVFYNEQFF
J: TRBJ2-1; V: TRBV9; size: .; D: TRBD1; DNA: TGTGCCAGCAGCGTCGCCGGGACAGCCTACAATGAGCAGTTCTTC; CDR3: CASSVAGTAYNEQFF
J: TRBJ2-7; V: TRBV7-8; size: .; D: .; DNA: TGTGCCAGCAGCTTGCGGAGACTAGCCTACGAGCAGTACTTC; CDR3: CASSLRRLAYEQYF
J: TRBJ2-5; V: TRBV6-1; size: many; D: TRBD2; DNA: TGTGCCAGCAGTGAACTAGCGGGGGGGCCAGAGACCCAGTACTTC; CDR3: CASSELAGGPETQYF
J: TRBJ1-5; V: TRBV5-8; size: .; D: .; DNA: TGTGCCAGCAACGACAGAAGCAATCAGCCCCAGCATTTT; CDR3: CASNDRSNQPQHF
J: TRBJ1-5; V: TRBV10-2; size: .; D: .; DNA: TGCGCCAGCAGTGAAGCAGGGGTTAATCAGCCCCAGCATTTT; CDR3: CASSEAGVNQPQHF
J: TRBJ2-3; V: TRBV2; size: .; D: TRBD2; DNA: TGTGCCAGCAGGGGGACTAGCGGTAGCACAGATACGCAGTATTTT; CDR3: CASRGTSGSTDTQYF
J: TRBJ2-7; V: TRBV2; size: .; D: TRBD2; DNA: TGTGCCAGCAGTGACCCAGGGCTAGCGGGAGACTACGAGCAGTACTTC; CDR3: CASSDPGLAGDYEQYF
J: TRBJ1-1; V: TRBV27; size: once; D: TRBD1; DNA: TGTGCCAGCAGTCGGGGGACAGGGGTTATGAACACTGAAGCTTTCTTT; CDR3: CASSRGTGVMNTEAFF
J: TRBJ1-1; V: TRBV5-4; size: .; D: .; DNA: TGTGCCAGCAGACTCCAGGAGAACACTGAAGCTTTCTTT; CDR3: CASRLQENTEAFF
J: TRBJ2-3; V: TRBV6-4; size: .; D: TRBD2; DNA: TGTGCCAGCAGTGACGGGACTAGCGGAGGCACAGATACGCAGTATTTT; CDR3: CASSDGTSGGTDTQYF
J: TRBJ1-1; V: TRBV7-2; size: .; D: .; DNA: TGTGCCAGCAGCTTAAAGTACCGTTCGGGTATGAACACTGAAGCTTTCTTT; CDR3: CASSLKYRSGMNTEAFF
J: TRBJ1-1; V: TRBV7-9; size: .; D: .; DNA: TGTGCCAGCAGCTACACAGGTATGAACACTGAAGCTTTCTTT; CDR3: CASSYTGMNTEAFF
J: TRBJ2-7; V: TRBV19; size: .; D: .; DNA: TGTGCCAGTAGTACCTTGGGCAACGAGCAGTACTTC; CDR3: CASSTLGNEQYF
J: TRBJ2-3; V: TRBV10-3; size: .; D: TRBD2; DNA: TGTGCCTCGACCGGGGGGAAGACAGATACGCAGTATTTT; CDR3: CASTGGKTDTQYF
J: TRBJ2-1; V: TRBV30; size: once; D: .; DNA: TGTGCCTGGGCCGGGGGACATGAGCAGTTCTTC; CDR3: CAWAGGHEQFF
J: TRBJ2-1; V: TRBV18; size: .; D: .; DNA: TGTGCCAGCTCACCACCTAGTACAGGGGCGGGGAATGAGCAGTTCTTC; CDR3: CASSPPSTGAGNEQFF
J: TRBJ2-5; V: TRBV7-2; size: .; D: .; DNA: TGTGCCAGCAGCCAGGGCCTGGCTCAAGAGACCCAGTACTTC; CDR3: CASSQGLAQETQYF
J: TRBJ2-7; V: TRBV6-5; size: .; D: TRBD1; DNA: TGTGCCAGCAGTCCCACAGGGGTCGAGCAGTACTTC; CDR3: CASSPTGVEQYF
J: TRBJ1-1; V: TRBV13; size: .; D: .; DNA: TGTGCCAGCAGCTTAGAGGCGCAGGGTCCTGAAGCTTTCTTT; CDR3: CASSLEAQGPEAFF
J: TRBJ2-2; V: TRBV12-5; size: once; D: .; DNA: TGTGCTAGTGGTTTAACTGTGGCCGGGGAGCTGTTTTTT; CDR3: CASGLTVAGELFF
J: TRBJ2-2; V: TRBV7-3; size: .; D: .; DNA: TGTGCCAGCAGCTTAAATCCCGGGGGGCTTGTTCCCGGGGAGCTGTTTTTT; CDR3: CASSLNPGGLVPGELFF
J: TRBJ2-1; V: TRBV5-6; size: .; D: .; DNA: TGTGCCAGCAGCTTGGCCCAGGGCGATGAGCAGTTCTTC; CDR3: CASSLAQGDEQFF
J: TRBJ2-7; V: TRBV30; size: .; D: TRBD1; DNA: TGTGCCTGGAGTTCAGGGGGCCTATCCTACGAGCAGTACTTC; CDR3: CAWSSGGLSYEQYF
J: TRBJ2-3; V: TRBV12-5; size: .; D: TRBD2; DNA: TGTGCTAGTGGTTTGGTAGCGGGGGGTGCAGATACGCAGTATTTT; CDR3: CASGLVAGGADTQYF
J: TRBJ2-5; V: TRBV29-1; size: .; D: TRBD1; DNA: TGCAGCGTAGCCTCCGCCCCAGGACAGGGGCCTTGGGAGCAGTACTTC; CDR3: CSVASAPGQGPWEQYF
J: TRBJ2-7; V: TRBV7-9; size: .; D: TRBD2; DNA: TGTGCCAGCAGCTTAGTAGCGGGAGCATCCTACGAGCAGTACTTC; CDR3: CASSLVAGASYEQYF
J: TRBJ2-2; V: TRBV7-9; size: .; D: TRBD1; DNA: TGTGCCAGCAGCTCCTACCGGGGACAGGGGAACACCGGGGAGCTGTTTTTT; CDR3: CASSSYRGQGNTGELFF
J: TRBJ2-7; V: TRBV12-5; size: .; D: TRBD2; DNA: TGTGCTAGTGCCGTTGGGAGGGACGGCTACGAGCAGTACTTC; CDR3: CASAVGRDGYEQYF
J: TRBJ2-7; V: TRBV6-5; size: .; D: .; DNA: TGTGCCAGCAGCCAAAGTCGGGGCGAGCAGTACTTC; CDR3: CASSQSRGEQYF
J: TRBJ1-6; V: TRBV28; size: .; D: TRBD1; DNA: TGTGCCAGCACCAAATGGGGGACAGATAATTCACCCCTCCACTTT; CDR3: CASTKWGTDNSPLHF
J: TRBJ2-7; V: TRBV7-2; size: .; D: .; DNA: TGTGCCAGCAGCCTCTTCTCCTACGAGCAGTACTTC; CDR3: CASSLFSYEQYF
J: TRBJ1-1; V: TRBV29-1; size: .; D: .; DNA: TGCAGCGTTGTCTCGGAGCCCGCCGCTTTCTTT; CDR3: CSVVSEPAAFF
J: TRBJ2-7; V: TRBV11-2; size: .; D: TRBD1; DNA: TGTGCCAGCAGCCCCGGACAGGGGAACGAGCAGTACTTC; CDR3: CASSPGQGNEQYF
J: TRBJ2-7; V: TRBV29-1; size: .; D: TRBD2; DNA: TGCAGCGCCAGACTAGCGGGAGACTACGAGCAGTACTTC; CDR3: CSARLAGDYEQYF
J: TRBJ2-6; V: TRBV5-1; size: .; D: TRBD2; DNA: TGCGCCAGCAGCTGGGAGGGATTCAACGTCCTGACTTTC; CDR3: CASSWEGFNVLTF
J: TRBJ2-1; V: TRBV30; size: .; D: .; DNA: TGTGCCTGGAGTGTAGGCGGGATTGAGCAGTTCTTC; CDR3: CAWSVGGIEQFF
J: TRBJ2-7; V: TRBV11-3; size: .; D: TRBD2; DNA: TGTGCCAGCAGCCTACTAGCGGGGGGGACCTACGAGCAGTACTTC; CDR3: CASSLLAGGTYEQYF
J: TRBJ2-7; V: TRBV30; size: .; D: .; DNA: TGTGCCTGGAGTGTCTCCCCCCCCCACGAGCAGTACTTC; CDR3: CAWSVSPPHEQYF
J: TRBJ2-1; V: TRBV4-3; size: .; D: TRBD2; DNA: TGCGCCAGCAGCCATGTAAAGAGACTAGCGGGAAGGGATGAGCAGTTCTTC; CDR3: CASSHVKRLAGRDEQFF